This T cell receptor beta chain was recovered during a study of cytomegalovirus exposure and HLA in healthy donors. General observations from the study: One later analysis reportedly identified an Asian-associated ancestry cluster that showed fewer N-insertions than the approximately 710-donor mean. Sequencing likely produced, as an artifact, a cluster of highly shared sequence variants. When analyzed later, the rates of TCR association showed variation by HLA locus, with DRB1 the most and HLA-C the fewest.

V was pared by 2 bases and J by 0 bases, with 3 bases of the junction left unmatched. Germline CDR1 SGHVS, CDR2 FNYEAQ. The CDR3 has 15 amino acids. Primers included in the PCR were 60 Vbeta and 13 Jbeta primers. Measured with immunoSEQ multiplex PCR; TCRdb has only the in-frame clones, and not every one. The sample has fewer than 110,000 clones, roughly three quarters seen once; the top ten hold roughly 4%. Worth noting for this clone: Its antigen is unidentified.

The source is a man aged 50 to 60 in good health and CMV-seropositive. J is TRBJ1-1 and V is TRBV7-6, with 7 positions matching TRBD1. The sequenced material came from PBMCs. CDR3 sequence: CASSLPDRLNTEAFF. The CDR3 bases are TGTGCCAGCAGCTTACCGGACAGGTTGAACACTGAAGCTTTCTTT.